This TCR beta chain was sequenced for a study of T cell responses to AZD1222 COVID-19 vaccine. Clones were read by immunoSEQ multiplex PCR, and TCRdb kept only the in-frame ones, dropping some. Here the sample spans roughly 96,000 clones, more than 75% being singletons. CDR3 length equals 16 residues. CDR1 LNHDA and CDR2 SQIVND come from the germline V gene (reference sequence). V was pared by 5 bases and J by 4 bases, with 18 bases between. This TCR came from an adult who received the AZD1222 COVID-19 vaccine. J is TRBJ2-1 and V is TRBV19; no clear D gene. This material consisted of peripheral blood, taken 28 days after the second AZD1222 dose. The CDR3, as DNA: TGTGCCAGTAGTTTCCGGCGTTCCCGAGCTTACAATGAGCAGTTCTTC. It yields the protein CASSFRRSRAYNEQFF.